This T cell receptor (beta chain) is drawn from a study of cytomegalovirus exposure and HLA in healthy donors. PCR involved 60 Vbeta and 13 Jbeta primers. Authors' processing steps: A follow-up analysis tallied 65 million to 80 million unique TCR beta chains, roughly 10 million shared. Profiled with immunoSEQ multiplex PCR; TCRdb holds only in-frame clones, not every one. The V and J calls and clone size were taken over from that table, and D and trimming were inferred from the DNA. This sample has hundreds of thousands of clones; roughly 80% occur once, and the top ten carry around 15%. On this clone itself: The junction departs from the called germline gene at one end, perhaps through a read error.

Germline CDR1 is SGDLS and CDR2 is YYNGEE. The CDR3 contains 14 residues. This receptor was obtained from a man aged 40-50 years in good health and CMV-seronegative. The chain uses TRBV9 and TRBJ2-3; 7 nucleotides match TRBD1. Sequencing was performed on PBMCs. CDR3 coding DNA: TGTGCTAGCAGCCCTATAGGGGGCTCAGATACGCAGTATTTT. Encoded protein: CASSPIGGSDTQYF.